These 18 T cell receptor beta chains came from one sample sequenced in a study of blood T cell repertoires in COVID-19. Libraries were prepared by immunoSEQ multiplex PCR; TCRdb keeps only in-frame clonotypes and omits some of them. The sample yields around 190,000 clones, around 76% seen once. The source material was peripheral blood. Receptors were obtained from a woman aged 60 to 75 with COVID-19, enrolled during active disease.

V usage is TRBV5-4 and J usage is TRBJ2-1, with 8 nucleotides matching TRBD2. Germline values: CDR1 SGHNT, CDR2 YYREEE (reference sequence). This CDR3 comprises 17 residues. The V and J ends lost 1 base and 2 bases, in that order; junction bases with no gene match: 8. The CDR3 DNA follows: TGTGCCAGCAGCTTGACTAGCGGATTCTTAACCTACAATGAGCAGTTCTTC. It codes for CASSLTSGFLTYNEQFF. The full variable domain, rest sourced from reference TRBV5-4 and TRBJ2-1, is ETGVTQSPTHLIKTRGQQVTLRCSSQSGHNTVSWYQQALGQGPQFIFQYYREEENGRGNFPPRFSGLQFPNYSSELNVNALELDDSALYLCASSLTSGFLTYNEQFFGPGTRLTVL.

The rearrangement uses TRBV28 and TRBJ1-5, with TRBD1 matching over 7 bases. V was pared by 1 base and J by 5 bases, with 5 bases of the junction left unmatched. Germline CDR1 MDHEN, CDR2 SYDVKM. The CDR3 length is 15 residues. Written as DNA, the CDR3 is TGTGCCAGCAGTTTATTGAAGGGGGCGGATCAGCCCCAGCATTTT. As protein: CASSLLKGADQPQHF. Looking up the rest from reference TRBV28 and TRBJ1-5 gives the full variable domain: DVKVTQSSRYLVKRTGEKVFLECVQDMDHENMFWYRQDPGLGLRLIYFSYDVKMKEKGDIPEGYSVSREKKERFSLILESASTNQTSMYLCASSLLKGADQPQHFGDGTRLSIL.

The V and J genes are TRBV11-2 and TRBJ1-1; a weak D match, TRBD1 (5 bases). V lost 4 bases to trimming and J lost 0 bases, with 18 bases between them. This CDR3 has 17 amino acids. Germline CDR1 reads SGHAT; CDR2 reads FQNNGV. The CDR3 coding sequence is TGTGCCAGCAGCTCTACGGCAGGGCCATCGGTGAACACTGAAGCTTTCTTT. It yields the protein CASSSTAGPSVNTEAFF.

The rearrangement joins TRBV3-1 (or the pseudogene TRBV3-2) to TRBJ1-3, with D possibly matching TRBD1 (5 bases). The germline V gene encodes CDR1 LGHDT and CDR2 YNNKEL (reference sequence). This CDR3 has 16 amino acids. Between the trimmed V and J ends, which lost 1 base and 2 bases, there was a span of 12 bases. The CDR3 is CASSQVHQGPGNTIYF. DNA of the CDR3: TGTGCCAGCAGCCAAGTTCATCAGGGTCCTGGAAACACCATATATTTT.

The chain uses TRBV19 and TRBJ2-3; 9 bases agree with TRBD1. The CDR3 covers 14 residues. Germline V gene lookup returns CDR1 LNHDA and CDR2 SQIVND (reference sequence). With V trimmed by 7 bases and J by 6 bases, 8 bases remained unmatched. In DNA form, the CDR3 reads TGTGCCAGTAACACCGGACAGGGGCTGGATACGCAGTATTTT. Translation gives CASNTGQGLDTQYF.

The J gene is TRBJ1-6, the V gene TRBV6-2 or TRBV6-3; no clear D. From germline, CDR1 is MNHEY and CDR2 SVGEGT. The CDR3 runs 14 residues. V gave up 2 bases and J gave up 8 bases, with 10 bases separating them. CDR3 amino acids: CASSYKTRDSPLHF. CDR3 coding DNA: TGTGCCAGCAGTTACAAGACTAGGGATTCACCCCTCCACTTT.

Only a few counts were recorded for this clone. V gene TRBV25-1 combines with J gene TRBJ2-7, with D maybe TRBD1 (6 bases). Germline V gives CDR1 MGHDK, CDR2 SYGVNS. V was trimmed by 11 bases and J by 3 bases, leaving 14 bases between them. This CDR3 contains 12 residues. CDR3 bases: TGTGCCGAAGAGCAGGGGAGCTACGAGCAGTACTTC. This sequence encodes CAEEQGSYEQYF.

The chain carries TRBV11-3 and TRBJ2-7; 10 nucleotides match TRBD1. The CDR3 loop spans 20 amino acids. Looked up from germline, CDR1 is SGHNT and CDR2 is YENEEA. V was pared by 4 bases and J by 2 bases, with 20 bases of the junction left unmatched. CDR3 protein: CASSSYATPPGQGTPYEQYF. CDR3 sequence (DNA): TGTGCCAGCAGCTCTTACGCCACTCCACCGGGACAGGGGACTCCCTACGAGCAGTACTTC.

The rearrangement uses TRBV2 and TRBJ2-1; 10 bases are a match to TRBD2. Germline V lookup: CDR1 SNHLY, CDR2 FYNNEI. The trim removed 7 bases at V and 8 bases at J, leaving 11 bases unmatched. The CDR3 spans 15 residues. The CDR3 loop reads CASTWLAGDGDEQFF. Written as DNA, the CDR3 is TGTGCCAGCACTTGGCTAGCGGGGGATGGCGATGAGCAGTTCTTC.

This rearrangement joins TRBV12-3 or TRBV12-4 to TRBJ2-2; D call uncertain. V was shortened by 4 bases and J by 5 bases, with 8 bases between the two germline ends. The CDR3 spans 13 residues. The DNA of the CDR3 is TGTGCCAGCAGTTCGGTCCCGACCGGGGAGCTGTTTTTT. Translated, it gives CASSSVPTGELFF.

The chain combines TRBV9 with TRBJ1-2; D call uncertain. V gave up 0 bases and J gave up 0 bases, with 9 bases separating them. Germline assignment: CDR1 SGDLS and CDR2 YYNGEE. This CDR3 comprises 15 residues. The CDR3 nucleotides are TGTGCCAGCAGCGTAGATGGCGGAACTAACTATGGCTACACCTTC. It is translated as CASSVDGGTNYGYTF.

The rearrangement joins TRBV6-6 to TRBJ2-1; 12 bases are shared with TRBD2. CDR3 length equals 16 residues. Germline assignment: CDR1 MNHNY and CDR2 SVGAGI (reference sequence). Trimming removed 2 bases from V and 4 bases from J; junction bases left unmatched: 3. The CDR3 loop is CASSYTSGRTYNEQFF. CDR3 nucleotides: TGTGCCAGCAGTTACACTAGCGGGAGGACATACAATGAGCAGTTCTTC.

This chain joins TRBV12-3 or TRBV12-4 and TRBJ1-1; D uncertain. The CDR3 length is 13 residues. Deletions cut 5 bases from V and 11 bases from J, with 18 bases between. The CDR3 coding sequence is TGTGCCAGCAGTCCCGGCCGGTATGGAGGGGCTTTCTTT. It yields the protein CASSPGRYGGAFF.

The rearrangement joins TRBV7-9 to TRBJ1-2; the match to TRBD1 covers 8 bases. Trimming at V came to 7 bases and at J to 0 bases, leaving 13 bases not matched to a gene. The germline gives CDR1 SEHNR, CDR2 FQNEAQ (reference sequence). The CDR3 has 17 residues. The CDR3 nucleotides are TGTGCCAGCACCCGGGGGCAGGGGGCCCCTTCTAACTATGGCTACACCTTC. It yields the protein CASTRGQGAPSNYGYTF.

The chain employs TRBV27 and TRBJ1-1; 12 nucleotides match TRBD1. Trimming at V came to 0 bases and at J to 3 bases, leaving 5 bases not matched to a gene. The CDR3 consists of 17 residues. The germline CDR1 and CDR2 sequences are MNHEY and SMNVEV (reference sequence). DNA for the CDR3: TGTGCCAGCAGTTTATCCGGGACAGGGGGCGCGGACACTGAAGCTTTCTTT. Its translation is CASSLSGTGGADTEAFF.

The chain carries TRBV2 and TRBJ1-1, with D unresolved. V was cut by 4 bases and J by 3 bases, with 3 bases left in between. The V gene's germline CDR1 is SNHLY and CDR2 FYNNEI. The CDR3 contains 11 residues. CDR3 DNA: TGTGCCAGCAGTGCGGACACTGAAGCTTTCTTT. It translates to CASSADTEAFF.

The chain combines TRBV19 with TRBJ1-1; 7 nucleotides line up with TRBD1. The CDR3 sequence is 14 residues long. The trim removed 6 bases at V and 0 bases at J, leaving 4 bases unmatched. In germline, CDR1 is LNHDA, CDR2 SQIVND (reference sequence). The CDR3 is CASRGQSMNTEAFF. Written as DNA, the CDR3 is TGTGCCAGTAGGGGACAGTCTATGAACACTGAAGCTTTCTTT.

The J gene is TRBJ1-1, the V gene TRBV6-5; D not certain. V lost 10 bases, J lost 4 bases, and 16 bases lay in between. Germline V gene lookup returns CDR1 MNHEY and CDR2 SVGAGI. This CDR3 is built from 13 residues. CDR3 DNA sequence: TGTGCCACCCAACCCGTGTCGGGCACTGAAGCTTTCTTT. Its protein is CATQPVSGTEAFF.